These 22 T cell receptor beta chains were sequenced from one sample in a study of blood T cell repertoires in COVID-19. The repertoire was sequenced with immunoSEQ multiplex PCR; TCRdb's copy has only in-frame clones and lacks some. This sample has 150,000 to 160,000 clones; 75% to 90% occur once, and the top ten carry over 0.5%. The sample comprised peripheral blood. These receptors were taken from a man between 60 and 70 years old with acute or convalescent COVID-19.

This sequence joins TRBV7-2 and TRBJ2-3, with 7 bases matching TRBD1. Unmatched junction bases numbered 0, after V lost 5 bases and J lost 1 base. Germline V gene sequence: CDR1 SGHTA, CDR2 FQGNSA. The CDR3 runs 13 residues. CDR3 sequence reads: CASSDRGTDTQYF. CDR3 in DNA: TGTGCCAGCAGCGACAGGGGCACAGATACGCAGTATTTT.

The chain joins TRBV4-2 to TRBJ2-7; D call uncertain. Germline values: CDR1 LGHNA, CDR2 YNFKEQ. V was trimmed by 0 bases and J by 3 bases, leaving 15 bases between them. CDR3 length: 16 residues. CDR3 DNA: TGTGCCAGCAGCCAAGAAGGCGGATCGTCCCTCTACGAGCAGTACTTC. It yields the protein CASSQEGGSSLYEQYF.

The chain has TRBV7-2 and TRBJ2-4; 8 positions match TRBD2. V lost 1 base, J lost 0 bases, and 5 bases stayed unmatched. CDR1 SGHTA and CDR2 FQGNSA come from the germline V gene. The CDR3 is 17 amino acids. CDR3 DNA sequence: TGTGCCAGCAGCTTAGGCGGGGGGAATAGAGCCAAAAACATTCAGTACTTC. This gives the protein CASSLGGGNRAKNIQYF.

The chain employs TRBV6-5 and TRBJ1-5, with 9 bases aligning to TRBD1. Per germline, CDR1 MNHEY and CDR2 SVGAGI. The CDR3 contains 15 residues. V shed 6 bases, J shed 6 bases, and the junction held 9 bases outside the gene matches. In nucleotides, the CDR3 is TGTGCCAGCAGCCCCGGGACAGGGCTAGTTCAGCCCCAGCATTTT. This gives the protein CASSPGTGLVQPQHF.

The chain links TRBV3-1 (or the pseudogene TRBV3-2) to TRBJ2-3; possible D gene TRBD2, 5 bases. CDR3 length: 14 amino acids. Trimming left V 2 bases short and J 4 bases short, with 10 bases between. Germline CDR1 reads LGHDT; CDR2 reads YNNKEL (reference sequence). In DNA, the CDR3 is TGTGCCAGCAGCCAACTAGCTGGCGCAGATACGCAGTATTTT. Protein product: CASSQLAGADTQYF.

This clone appeared a few times. The chain recombines TRBV18 with TRBJ1-6; 9 bases align to TRBD1. V was clipped by 2 bases and J by 6 bases; unmatched bases: 8. Germline V gene lookup returns CDR1 KGHSH and CDR2 LQKENI. This CDR3 is built from 17 residues. For the CDR3, the DNA is TGTGCCAGCTCACCAAGACAGGGGGTAGAATTTAATTCACCCCTCCACTTT. Its translation is CASSPRQGVEFNSPLHF.

V and J are TRBV5-5 and TRBJ2-3; 16 bases are a match to TRBD2. This CDR3 has 20 residues. J lost 0 bases, V lost 6 bases, and 13 bases had no gene match. Germline V lookup: CDR1 SGHKS, CDR2 YYEKEE (reference sequence). The CDR3 DNA reads as TGTGCCAGCACCTTAACGGGACTAGCGGGGGGGTCCATTAGCACAGATACGCAGTATTTT. Its protein is CASTLTGLAGGSISTDTQYF.

V is TRBV24-1 and J is TRBJ2-3; tentatively, D is TRBD2 (7 bases). The germline V gene has CDR1 KGHDR and CDR2 SFDVKD. V gave up 1 base and J gave up 3 bases, with 10 bases separating them. This CDR3 is 15 amino acids long. The CDR3 DNA follows: TGTGCCACCAGTGATTTCGGGGGGCCGACAGATACGCAGTATTTT. Translated: CATSDFGGPTDTQYF.

V is TRBV21-1 and J is TRBJ2-1; no DNA check was done on the table's D call, TRBD2. TRBV21-1 is an annotated pseudogene. The length of the CDR3 is 15 residues. The CDR3 spells CASSKEREGHNEQFF. As DNA, the CDR3 is TGTGCCAGCAGCAAAGAACGGGAGGGCCACAATGAGCAGTTCTTC.

There are a few counts of this clone. CDR3 sequence reads: CASSYESGYEQYF. The CDR3, as DNA: TGTGCCAGCAGTTACGAGTCAGGGTACGAGCAGTACTTC. The V gene is TRBV6-2 or TRBV6-3, the J gene TRBJ2-7; D is possibly TRBD1 (5 bases). Per the germline V gene, CDR1 is MNHEY and CDR2 is SVGEGT. Deletions cut 2 bases from V and 4 bases from J, with 9 bases between. CDR3 length: 13 residues.

The V and J genes are TRBV7-2 and TRBJ1-2; 10 bases line up with TRBD1. Germline-derived CDR1 and CDR2 are SGHTA and FQGNSA. V gave up 0 bases and J gave up 5 bases; unmatched junction bases: 3. The CDR3 spans 15 residues. CDR3 protein: CASSLAGQGTYGYTF. For the CDR3, the DNA is TGTGCCAGCAGCTTAGCGGGACAGGGGACGTATGGCTACACCTTC.

The rearrangement joins TRBV7-2 to TRBJ1-1; 8 bases map to TRBD1. Germline values: CDR1 SGHTA, CDR2 FQGNSA. Trimming cost V 5 bases and J 5 bases; bases outside gene matches: 13. This CDR3 has 16 amino acids. The CDR3 sequence is CASSVQPTGAKTEAFF. The CDR3 DNA sequence: TGTGCCAGCAGCGTACAGCCGACAGGGGCAAAGACTGAAGCTTTCTTT.

The chain employs TRBV7-9 and TRBJ1-1; D is possibly TRBD1 (5 bases). Germline loops: CDR1 SEHNR, CDR2 FQNEAQ (reference sequence). The CDR3 loop spans 17 amino acids. V was trimmed by 3 bases and J by 1 base, leaving 18 bases between them. The CDR3, as DNA: TGTGCCAGCAGCTTCGGAATTGAAAGGGGCGCGAACACTGAAGCTTTCTTT. It is translated as CASSFGIERGANTEAFF. The full variable domain, completed using reference TRBV7-9 and TRBJ1-1, is DTGVSQNPRHKITKRGQNVTFRCDPISEHNRLYWYRQTLGQGPEFLTYFQNEAQLEKSRLLSDRFSAERPKGSFSTLEIQRTEQGDSAMYLCASSFGIERGANTEAFFGQGTRLTVV.

The chain recombines TRBV28 with TRBJ2-7; 8 bases align to TRBD2. CDR3 length: 13 residues. The ends lost 7 bases at V and 2 bases at J; junction bases unmatched: 4. The germline CDR1 and CDR2 sequences are MDHEN and SYDVKM. The CDR3 spells CASKPGGAYEQYF. CDR3 nucleotide sequence: TGTGCCAGCAAGCCGGGAGGGGCCTACGAGCAGTACTTC.

This clone was seen more than once but under ten times. The V call is TRBV4-2, the J call TRBJ1-1; 8 nucleotides agree with TRBD1. This CDR3 has 12 residues. V lost 2 bases and J lost 9; bases outside the gene matches: 2. In germline, CDR1 is LGHNA, CDR2 YNFKEQ. The CDR3 sequence: CASSQQGAKAFF. The CDR3 DNA follows: TGTGCCAGCAGCCAACAGGGGGCGAAAGCTTTCTTT.

Only one count was recorded for this clone. The gene calls are TRBV5-4 and TRBJ2-5, with TRBD2 matching over 8 bases. Germline V gene lookup returns CDR1 SGHNT and CDR2 YYREEE (reference sequence). The CDR3 has 14 amino acids. With V trimmed by 2 bases and J by 4 bases, 4 bases remained unmatched. CDR3 in amino acids: CASSFGGGGETQYF. CDR3 nucleotides: TGTGCCAGCAGCTTCGGGGGGGGCGGAGAGACCCAGTACTTC. Complete variable domain (other parts from reference TRBV5-4 and TRBJ2-5): ETGVTQSPTHLIKTRGQQVTLRCSSQSGHNTVSWYQQALGQGPQFIFQYYREEENGRGNFPPRFSGLQFPNYSSELNVNALELDDSALYLCASSFGGGGETQYFGPGTRLLVL.

Notes on this clone: One junction end disagrees with the germline gene, perhaps due to a read error. The genes are TRBV5-1 and TRBJ2-2; 7 bases line up with TRBD1. Germline CDR1 reads SGHRS; CDR2 reads YFSETQ. The CDR3 has 14 residues. In DNA, the CDR3 is TGCGCGAGCACGGGGACAGTAAACACCGGGGAGCTGTTTTTT. Encoded protein: CASTGTVNTGELFF.

There are a few counts of this clone. In the same sample, other DNA sequences code for this CDR3. V usage is TRBV30 and J usage is TRBJ1-5, with TRBD1 identical over 9 bases. Germline V gene data show CDR1 as GTSNPN and CDR2 as SVGIG (reference sequence). Trimming took 3 bases from V and 4 from J; bases not matched to a gene: 4. This CDR3 spans 14 amino acids. CDR3 nucleotides: TGTGCCTGGAGGGACAGGGGAGGGAATCAGCCCCAGCATTTT. Residues: CAWRDRGGNQPQHF.

This chain connects TRBV28 to TRBJ2-3, with D unresolved. V was pared by 4 bases and J by 6 bases, with 5 bases between. Germline V gene lookup returns CDR1 MDHEN and CDR2 SYDVKM. CDR3 length equals 11 residues. The CDR3 spells CASSSIDTQYF. Here the CDR3 DNA reads TGTGCCAGCAGTTCAATCGATACGCAGTATTTT.

The chain has TRBV2 and TRBJ2-7; 9 bases are a match to TRBD2. The CDR3 covers 15 residues. The V and J ends lost 6 bases and 1 base, in that order; junction bases with no gene match: 7. The germline CDR1 and CDR2 sequences are SNHLY and FYNNEI. Here the CDR3 reads CASRAPRGGSYEQYF. Written as DNA, the CDR3 is TGTGCCAGCAGGGCACCGCGGGGGGGATCCTACGAGCAGTACTTC.

The gene calls are TRBV4-2 and TRBJ2-3, with D maybe TRBD2 (7 bases). This CDR3 comprises 16 residues. Germline V gene data show CDR1 as LGHNA and CDR2 as YNFKEQ. The V end was cut by 1 base, the J end by 4 bases, with 15 bases between. The CDR3 DNA reads as TGTGCCAGCAGCCAAGCTGCGGGGGCCTCACCAGATACGCAGTATTTT. Its translation is CASSQAAGASPDTQYF.

J is TRBJ1-3 and V is TRBV3-1 (or the pseudogene TRBV3-2); D is uncertain. Per germline, CDR1 LGHDT and CDR2 YNNKEL (reference sequence). This CDR3 is built from 16 residues. V dropped 1 base and J dropped 2 bases, with 12 bases sitting between them. The CDR3 spells CASSQGAMSPGNTIYF. Written as DNA, the CDR3 is TGTGCCAGCAGCCAAGGGGCGATGTCACCTGGAAACACCATATATTTT.